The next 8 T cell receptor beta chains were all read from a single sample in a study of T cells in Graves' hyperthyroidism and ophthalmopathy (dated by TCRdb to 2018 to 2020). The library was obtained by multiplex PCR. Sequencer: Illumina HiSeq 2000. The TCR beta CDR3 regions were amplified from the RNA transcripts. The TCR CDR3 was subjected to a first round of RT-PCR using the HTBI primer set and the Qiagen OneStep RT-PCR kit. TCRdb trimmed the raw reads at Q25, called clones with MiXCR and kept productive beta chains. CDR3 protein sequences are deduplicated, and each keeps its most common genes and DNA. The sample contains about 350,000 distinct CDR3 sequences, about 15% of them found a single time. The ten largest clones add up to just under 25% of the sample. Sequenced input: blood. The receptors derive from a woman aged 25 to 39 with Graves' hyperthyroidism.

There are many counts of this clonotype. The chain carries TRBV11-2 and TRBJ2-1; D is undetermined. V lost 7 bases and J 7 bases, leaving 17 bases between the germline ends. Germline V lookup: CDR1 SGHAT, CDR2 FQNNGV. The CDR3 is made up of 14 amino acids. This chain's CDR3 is CASTHNSFSNEQFF. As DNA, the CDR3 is TGTGCCAGCACTCATAACTCTTTTAGTAATGAGCAGTTCTTC.

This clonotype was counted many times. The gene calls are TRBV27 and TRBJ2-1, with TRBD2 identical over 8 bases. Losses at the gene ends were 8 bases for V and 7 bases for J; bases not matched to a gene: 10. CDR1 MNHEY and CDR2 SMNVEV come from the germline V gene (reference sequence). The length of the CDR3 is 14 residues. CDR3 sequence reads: CASGTSGGSNEQFF. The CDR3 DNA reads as TGTGCCAGCGGTACTAGCGGTGGTTCTAATGAGCAGTTCTTC.

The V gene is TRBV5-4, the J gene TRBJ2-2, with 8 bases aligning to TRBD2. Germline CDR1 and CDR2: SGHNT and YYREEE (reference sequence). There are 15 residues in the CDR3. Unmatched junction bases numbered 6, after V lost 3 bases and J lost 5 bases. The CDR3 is CASSSGLVLTGELFF. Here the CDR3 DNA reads TGTGCCAGCAGCTCGGGACTAGTTCTTACCGGGGAGCTGTTTTTT.

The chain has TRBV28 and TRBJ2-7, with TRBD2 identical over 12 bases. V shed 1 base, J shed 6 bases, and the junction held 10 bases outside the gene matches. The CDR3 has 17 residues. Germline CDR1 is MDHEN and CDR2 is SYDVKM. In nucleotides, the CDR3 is TGTGCCAGCAGTTTATCACCCCTAGCGGGAGGGCCCGTCGAGCAGTACTTC. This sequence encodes CASSLSPLAGGPVEQYF.

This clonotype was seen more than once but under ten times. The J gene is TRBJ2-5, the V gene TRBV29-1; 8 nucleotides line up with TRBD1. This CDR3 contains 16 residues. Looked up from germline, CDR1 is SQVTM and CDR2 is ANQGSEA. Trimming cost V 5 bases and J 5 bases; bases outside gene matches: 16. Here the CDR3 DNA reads TGCAGCGTTTCGAGGGGGTCAGGGGGCGGAGGGGAGACCCAGTACTTC. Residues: CSVSRGSGGGGETQYF.

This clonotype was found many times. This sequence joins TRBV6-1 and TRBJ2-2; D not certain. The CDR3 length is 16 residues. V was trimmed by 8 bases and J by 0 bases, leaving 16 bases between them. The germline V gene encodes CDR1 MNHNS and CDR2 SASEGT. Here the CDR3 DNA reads TGTGCCAGCTCGACATTGGGGTTCGCGAACACCGGGGAGCTGTTTTTT. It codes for CASSTLGFANTGELFF.

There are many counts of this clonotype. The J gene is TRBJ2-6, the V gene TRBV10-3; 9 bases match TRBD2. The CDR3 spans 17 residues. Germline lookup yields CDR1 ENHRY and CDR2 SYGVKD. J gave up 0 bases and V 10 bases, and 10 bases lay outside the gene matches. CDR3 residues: CATSRTSEFSGANVLTF. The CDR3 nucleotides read TGTGCCACCAGCCGGACTAGCGAATTCTCTGGGGCCAACGTCCTGACTTTC.

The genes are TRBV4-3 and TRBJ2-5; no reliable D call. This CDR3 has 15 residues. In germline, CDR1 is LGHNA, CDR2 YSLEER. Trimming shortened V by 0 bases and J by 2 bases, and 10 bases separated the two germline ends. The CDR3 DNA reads TGCGCCAGCAGCCAAGATAACCGTGAACAAGAGACCCAGTACTTC. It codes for CASSQDNREQETQYF.